Following are 3 T cell receptor beta chains from one sample sequenced in a study of PD-L1 blockade in urothelial cancer. Time point specified: peripheral blood 6 weeks after treatment start. TCRdb's table, derived via immunoSEQ multiplex PCR, lists solely in-frame clones and lacks some. The sample has some 110,000 clones, less than 95% seen once; the top ten hold 3.5% to 4.5%. Sequenced here: PBMCs, sampled around atezolizumab (anti-PD-L1) treatment. The receptor set was obtained from a man in his 60s with urothelial cancer.

This clone was recorded once. This chain links TRBV5-4 with TRBJ1-4, with TRBD1 identical over 7 bases. V was pared by 0 bases and J by 4 bases, with 3 bases of the junction left unmatched. CDR1 and CDR2 (germline): SGHNT, YYREEE (reference sequence). The CDR3 is 15 residues long. DNA for the CDR3: TGTGCCAGCAGCTTGGGCCAGGGGGTTAATGAAAAACTGTTTTTT. This sequence encodes CASSLGQGVNEKLFF.

The chain combines TRBV2 with TRBJ1-5; no clear D. The germline V gene encodes CDR1 SNHLY and CDR2 FYNNEI. The CDR3 has 12 residues. V lost 4 bases to trimming and J lost 4 bases, with 5 bases between them. The DNA for the CDR3 is TGTGCCAGCAGTGTATCGAATCAGCCCCAGCATTTT. It encodes CASSVSNQPQHF.

The CDR3, as DNA: TGTGCCAGCAGCGTGGGGACAGGGGGCTCTGGAAACACCATATATTTT. It specifies CASSVGTGGSGNTIYF. The chain employs TRBV9 and TRBJ1-3; 11 nucleotides agree with TRBD1. The CDR3 extends over 16 amino acids. In germline, CDR1 is SGDLS, CDR2 YYNGEE. Germline trimming cut 2 bases from V and 0 bases from J; bases unmatched to any gene: 1.